One T cell receptor (beta chain) is described in this entry. It has no known antigen specificity. Base qualities were left out, and no much larger clone turns up one base away. For sequencing, an Illumina HiSeq 1500 was employed. TCRdb passed the public sequencing reads through fastp at Q25 and MiXCR, retaining productive beta sequences. Identical CDR3 proteins give one entry, which carries the most common genes and DNA. The sample table records 400,000 or so distinct CDR3 sequences; less than 20% of these occur just once. The ten largest clones represent less than 9.5% of the sample. These data belong to a study of T cell repertoires in cytomegalovirus infection (dated by TCRdb to 2018 to 2020). Background on the whole study: Donor HLA type was relevant to the analysis, because carriage of CMV infection together with the matching HLA type was indicated by public TCR beta signatures. Summary of the overall study and its limitations: Carriers of CMV infection plus the relevant HLA type were discriminated by the cumulative frequency of public TCR beta family members in the study cohort and in an independent approximately 360-donor cohort. In the ex vivo response, HLA-C-restricted CMV-specific TCR beta clonotypes were dominant, and in two of eight donors the single most frequent clonotype came from this HLA-C-restricted group.

V is pared back by 5 bases and J by 7 bases, with 3 bases lying between the germline termini. For CDR1 and CDR2, the germline V gene lists MDHEN and SYDVKM. The CDR3 runs 11 residues from the cysteine to the phenylalanine. Only the CDR3 region is kept as DNA, spanning 33 bases read in frame from base 1. The V gene is TRBV28 and the J gene is TRBJ1-6, with no confident D gene call. Sequences were obtained from PBMCs. This TCR derives from a human donor in good health (CMV status not recorded). Some clones in this sample may be carry-over from other donors' samples. The DNA is as follows: TGTGCCAGCAGTGCCAATTCACCCCTCCACTTT. This sequence encodes CASSANSPLHF. The entire variable domain, with the stretches around the CDR3 drawn from the reference TRBV28 and TRBJ1-6 proteins, is DVKVTQSSRYLVKRTGEKVFLECVQDMDHENMFWYRQDPGLGLRLIYFSYDVKMKEKGDIPEGYSVSREKKERFSLILESASTNQTSMYLCASSANSPLHFGNGTRLTVT.